A single sample is the source of the 3 T cell receptor beta chains below, sequenced in a study of blood T cell repertoires in COVID-19 (TCRdb year 2020). The library was made by the immunoSEQ multiplex PCR assay. In its TCRdb copy, this immuneACCESS table keeps in-frame sequences only and misses some clones. Where compared with another copy, unresolved V genes explain less than half of these, and the others have no known cause. This sample comprises approximately 500,000 clones, 70% to 90% of them detected only once. The top ten clonotypes cover less than 9% of the sample. The sample comprised peripheral blood. Every receptor here comes from a woman in her fifties or sixties with COVID-19, enrolled during active disease.

V gene TRBV9 combines with J gene TRBJ1-1; D remains ambiguous. The CDR3 has 12 residues. Germline CDR1 and CDR2: SGDLS and YYNGEE. Trimming stripped 5 bases from V and 6 bases from J, with 11 bases between. The CDR3 bases are TGTGCCAGCAGTCCAGGTAGCGCTGAAGCTTTCTTT. Protein: CASSPGSAEAFF.

V gene TRBV6-6 combines with J gene TRBJ2-4; TRBD2 aligns across 8 bases. The CDR3 is 15 amino acids. The junction had 5 bases not matched to a gene; V was cut back by 6 bases and J by 1 base. Germline CDR1 is MNHNY and CDR2 is SVGAGI (reference sequence). The DNA of the CDR3 is TGTGCCAGCAGCCCTCCGGGAGGGGCCAAAAACATTCAGTACTTC. Its protein product is CASSPPGGAKNIQYF.

This chain uses TRBV3-1 (or the pseudogene TRBV3-2) with TRBJ1-1; D gene ambiguous. The CDR3 extends over 14 amino acids. Germline V gives CDR1 LGHDT, CDR2 YNNKEL (reference sequence). V gave up 0 bases and J gave up 2 bases, with 7 bases separating them. The CDR3, as DNA: TGTGCCAGCAGCCAAGAACTAAGTAACACTGAAGCTTTCTTT. Its protein product is CASSQELSNTEAFF.